These 12 T cell receptor beta chains originate from one sample sequenced in a study of blood T cell repertoires in COVID-19. Assay: immunoSEQ multiplex PCR; the TCRdb copy retains only in-frame clones and omits some. The data show approximately 76,000 clones, 83% seen once. Input material: peripheral blood. Receptors originate from a man older than 75 with active or convalescent COVID-19.

The rearrangement joins TRBV5-1 to TRBJ1-4, with TRBD1 matching over 7 bases. V lost 5 bases and J lost 7; bases outside the gene matches: 14. The CDR3 contains 16 residues. CDR1 and CDR2 (germline): SGHRS, YFSETQ. In DNA form, the CDR3 reads TGCGCCAGCAGTCCAATTCCGGGACAGTCTTTTGAAAAACTGTTTTTT. This encodes CASSPIPGQSFEKLFF.

The V and J genes are TRBV19 and TRBJ2-1; TRBD1 aligns across 7 bases. Trimming took 7 bases from V and 4 from J; bases not matched to a gene: 19. Germline V gene lookup returns CDR1 LNHDA and CDR2 SQIVND (reference sequence). The CDR3 contains 18 residues. The CDR3 nucleotides read TGTGCCAGTAACAATCGGGAAGCCGGGACAGCTCATTACAATGAGCAGTTCTTC. Protein: CASNNREAGTAHYNEQFF.

This clone was found once. This rearrangement joins TRBV27 to TRBJ2-3; 12 bases map to TRBD2. Germline lookup yields CDR1 MNHEY and CDR2 SMNVEV (reference sequence). This CDR3 has 20 residues. The junction had 16 bases not matched to a gene; V was cut back by 6 bases and J by 0 bases. In DNA, the CDR3 is TGTGCCAGCAGCTCTAAGCCTAGCGGGAGGGCGGGGGCTAGCACAGATACGCAGTATTTT. Protein: CASSSKPSGRAGASTDTQYF.

This clone was seen many times. J is TRBJ2-7 and V is TRBV6-5; D is possibly TRBD1 (5 bases). This CDR3 has 12 amino acids. Trimming took 4 bases from V and 5 from J, leaving 9 bases between them. Germline V gives CDR1 MNHEY, CDR2 SVGAGI. In nucleotides, the CDR3 is TGTGCCAGCAGTTCCACAGGAGACGAGCAGTACTTC. Translated: CASSSTGDEQYF.

V is TRBV7-2 and J is TRBJ2-3; 7 nucleotides align to TRBD2. Trimming cost V 0 bases and J 10 bases; bases outside gene matches: 1. Germline CDR1 is SGHTA and CDR2 is FQGNSA. The CDR3 loop spans 12 amino acids. CDR3 DNA: TGTGCCAGCAGCTTAGCGGGAGGGTCGCAGTATTTT. This codes for CASSLAGGSQYF.

The gene calls are TRBV10-1 and TRBJ2-4; a possible D gene is TRBD1 (6 bases). Germline CDR1 and CDR2: WNHNN and SYGVQD (reference sequence). There are 18 residues in the CDR3. V was pared by 0 bases and J by 0 bases, with 15 bases between. The CDR3, as DNA: TGCGCCAGCAGTGAGTCTACGGGACACCGGCTAGCCAAAAACATTCAGTACTTC. Amino acid sequence: CASSESTGHRLAKNIQYF.

V usage is TRBV7-9 and J usage is TRBJ1-2, with TRBD1 as a possible D gene (5 bases). V was pared by 4 bases and J by 6 bases, with 12 bases between. This CDR3 contains 13 residues. Per the germline V gene, CDR1 is SEHNR and CDR2 is FQNEAQ (reference sequence). The CDR3 sequence is CASSSQGIDGYTF. CDR3 bases: TGTGCCAGCAGCTCCCAGGGTATCGATGGCTACACCTTC. Complete variable domain (other parts from reference TRBV7-9 and TRBJ1-2): DTGVSQNPRHKITKRGQNVTFRCDPISEHNRLYWYRQTLGQGPEFLTYFQNEAQLEKSRLLSDRFSAERPKGSFSTLEIQRTEQGDSAMYLCASSSQGIDGYTFGSGTRLTVV.

This chain links TRBV10-1 with TRBJ2-6; 8 bases match TRBD1. The germline V gene has CDR1 WNHNN and CDR2 SYGVQD (reference sequence). The CDR3 sequence is 17 residues long. With 0 bases clipped from V and 2 bases from J, the junction kept 3 bases outside the gene matches. Here the CDR3 DNA reads TGCGCCAGCAGTGAGTCGATGGACAGGGCTGGGGCCAACGTCCTGACTTTC. Translation gives CASSESMDRAGANVLTF.

The rearrangement links TRBV30 to TRBJ2-5; D is unclear. The germline V gene encodes CDR1 GTSNPN and CDR2 SVGIG (reference sequence). Trimming left V 1 base short and J 2 bases short, with 5 bases between. CDR3 size: 12 residues. The CDR3 is CAWSAGQETQYF. Here the CDR3 DNA reads TGTGCCTGGAGTGCAGGACAAGAGACCCAGTACTTC.

The J gene is TRBJ2-5, the V gene TRBV25-1, with D perhaps TRBD1 (7 bases). Germline CDR1 reads MGHDK; CDR2 reads SYGVNS. With 6 bases removed from V and 5 bases from J, the gap between germline ends came to 13 bases. This CDR3 is 13 amino acids long. The CDR3 is CASSVQGRETQYF. The CDR3 region has the DNA TGTGCCAGCAGCGTACAGGGGAGGGAGACCCAGTACTTC.

V usage is TRBV27 and J usage is TRBJ2-7, with D perhaps TRBD1 (5 bases). Germline V lookup: CDR1 MNHEY, CDR2 SMNVEV (reference sequence). Trimming cost V 4 bases and J 3 bases, with 10 bases left between them. The CDR3 is 13 amino acids. CDR3 DNA: TGTGCCAGCAGTTACGGACAACGCTACGAGCAGTACTTC. As protein: CASSYGQRYEQYF.

This chain uses TRBV2 with TRBJ2-7; weak D call: TRBD1 (6 bases). The CDR3 extends over 12 amino acids. V shed 5 bases and J shed 6 bases, with 11 bases lying between them. Germline V gene lookup returns CDR1 SNHLY and CDR2 FYNNEI. The CDR3 loop reads CASSRTAFEQYF. The CDR3 DNA follows: TGTGCCAGCAGTCGGACAGCGTTCGAGCAGTACTTC.